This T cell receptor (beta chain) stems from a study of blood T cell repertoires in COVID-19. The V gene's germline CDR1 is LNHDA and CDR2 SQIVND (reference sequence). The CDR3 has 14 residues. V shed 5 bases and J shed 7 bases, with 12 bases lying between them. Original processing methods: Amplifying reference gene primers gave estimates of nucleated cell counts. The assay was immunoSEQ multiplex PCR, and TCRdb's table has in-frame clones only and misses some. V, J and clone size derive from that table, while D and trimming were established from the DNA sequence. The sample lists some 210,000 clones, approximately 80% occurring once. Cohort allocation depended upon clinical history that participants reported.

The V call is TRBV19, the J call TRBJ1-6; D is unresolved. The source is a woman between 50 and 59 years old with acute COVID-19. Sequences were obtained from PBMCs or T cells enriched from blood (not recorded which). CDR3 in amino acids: CASSDGMINSPLHF. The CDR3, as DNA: TGTGCCAGTAGTGACGGGATGATCAATTCACCCCTCCACTTT.